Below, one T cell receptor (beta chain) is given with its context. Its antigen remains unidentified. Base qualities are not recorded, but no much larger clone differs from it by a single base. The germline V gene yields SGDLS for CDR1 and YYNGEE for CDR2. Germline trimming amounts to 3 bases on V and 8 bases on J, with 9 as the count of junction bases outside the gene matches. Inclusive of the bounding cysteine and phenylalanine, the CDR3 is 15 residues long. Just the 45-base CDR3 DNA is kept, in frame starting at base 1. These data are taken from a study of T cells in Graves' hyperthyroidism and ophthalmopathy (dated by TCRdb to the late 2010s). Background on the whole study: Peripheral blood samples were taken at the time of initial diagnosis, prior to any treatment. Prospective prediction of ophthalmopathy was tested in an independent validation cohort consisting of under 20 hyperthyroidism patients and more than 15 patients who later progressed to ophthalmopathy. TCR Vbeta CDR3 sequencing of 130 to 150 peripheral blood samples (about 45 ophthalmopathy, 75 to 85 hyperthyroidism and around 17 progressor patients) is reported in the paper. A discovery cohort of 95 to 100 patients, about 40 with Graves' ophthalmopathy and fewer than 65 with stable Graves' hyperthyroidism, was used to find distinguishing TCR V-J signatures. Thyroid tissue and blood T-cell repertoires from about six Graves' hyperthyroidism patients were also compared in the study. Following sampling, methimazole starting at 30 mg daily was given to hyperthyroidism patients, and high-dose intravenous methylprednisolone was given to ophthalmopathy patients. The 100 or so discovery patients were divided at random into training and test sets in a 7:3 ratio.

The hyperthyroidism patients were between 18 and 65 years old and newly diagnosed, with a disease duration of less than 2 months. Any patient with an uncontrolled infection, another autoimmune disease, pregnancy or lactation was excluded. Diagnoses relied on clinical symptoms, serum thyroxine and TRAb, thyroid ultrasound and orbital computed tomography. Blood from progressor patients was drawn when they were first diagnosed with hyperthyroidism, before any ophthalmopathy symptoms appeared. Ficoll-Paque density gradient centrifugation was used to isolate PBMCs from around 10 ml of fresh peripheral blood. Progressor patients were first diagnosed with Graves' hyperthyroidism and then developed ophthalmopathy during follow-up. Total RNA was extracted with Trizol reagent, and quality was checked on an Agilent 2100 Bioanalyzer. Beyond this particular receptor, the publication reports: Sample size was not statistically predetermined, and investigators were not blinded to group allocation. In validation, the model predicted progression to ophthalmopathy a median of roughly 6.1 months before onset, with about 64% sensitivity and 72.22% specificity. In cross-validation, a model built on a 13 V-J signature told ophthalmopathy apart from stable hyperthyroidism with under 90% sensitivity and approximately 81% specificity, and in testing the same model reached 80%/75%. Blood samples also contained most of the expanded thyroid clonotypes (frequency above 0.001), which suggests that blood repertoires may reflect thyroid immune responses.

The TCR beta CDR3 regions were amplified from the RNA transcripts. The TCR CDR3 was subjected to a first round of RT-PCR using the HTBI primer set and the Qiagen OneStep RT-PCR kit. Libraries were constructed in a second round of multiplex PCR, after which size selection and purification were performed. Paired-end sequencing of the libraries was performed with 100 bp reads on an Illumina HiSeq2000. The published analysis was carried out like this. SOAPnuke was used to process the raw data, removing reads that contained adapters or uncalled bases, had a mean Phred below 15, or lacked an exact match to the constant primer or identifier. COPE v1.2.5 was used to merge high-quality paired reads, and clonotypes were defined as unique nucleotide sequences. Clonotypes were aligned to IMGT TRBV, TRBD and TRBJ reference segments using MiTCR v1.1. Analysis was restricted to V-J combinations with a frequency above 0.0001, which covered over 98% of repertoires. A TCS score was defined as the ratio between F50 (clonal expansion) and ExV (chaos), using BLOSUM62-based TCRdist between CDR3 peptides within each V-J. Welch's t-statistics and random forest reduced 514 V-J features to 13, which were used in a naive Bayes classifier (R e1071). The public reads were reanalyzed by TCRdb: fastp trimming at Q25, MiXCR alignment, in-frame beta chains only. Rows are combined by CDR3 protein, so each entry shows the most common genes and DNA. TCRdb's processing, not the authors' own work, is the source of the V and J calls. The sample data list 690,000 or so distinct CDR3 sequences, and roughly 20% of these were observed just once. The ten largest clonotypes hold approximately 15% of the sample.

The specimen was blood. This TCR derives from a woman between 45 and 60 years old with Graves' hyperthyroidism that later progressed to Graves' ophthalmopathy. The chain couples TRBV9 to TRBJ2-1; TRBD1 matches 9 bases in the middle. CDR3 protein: CASSGEGQGLDEQFF. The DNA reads TGTGCCAGCAGCGGAGAGGGACAGGGTTTAGATGAGCAGTTCTTC.